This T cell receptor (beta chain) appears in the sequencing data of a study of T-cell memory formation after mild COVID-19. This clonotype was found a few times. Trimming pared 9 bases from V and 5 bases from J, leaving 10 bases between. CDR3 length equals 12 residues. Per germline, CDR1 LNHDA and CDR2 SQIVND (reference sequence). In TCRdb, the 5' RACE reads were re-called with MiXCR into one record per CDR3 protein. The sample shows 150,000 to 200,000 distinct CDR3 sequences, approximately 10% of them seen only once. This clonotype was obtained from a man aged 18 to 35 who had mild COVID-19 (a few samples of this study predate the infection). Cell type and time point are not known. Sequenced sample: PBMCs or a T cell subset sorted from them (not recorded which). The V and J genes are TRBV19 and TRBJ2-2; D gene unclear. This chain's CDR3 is CASPALTGELFF. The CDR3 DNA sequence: TGTGCCAGCCCCGCCCTAACCGGGGAGCTGTTTTTT. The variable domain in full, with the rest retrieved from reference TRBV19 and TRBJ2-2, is DGGITQSPKYLFRKEGQNVTLSCEQNLNHDAMYWYRQDPGQGLRLIYYSQIVNDFQKGDIAEGYSVSREKKESFPLTVTSAQKNPTAFYLCASPALTGELFFGEGSRLTVL.